These T cell receptor beta chains were read from a single sample in a study of blood T cell repertoires in COVID-19. Assay used: immunoSEQ multiplex PCR; TCRdb lists only in-frame clones, some missing. The sample lists some 220,000 clones, roughly 85% occurring once. Sequenced: peripheral blood. Receptor source: a woman in her sixties or seventies with COVID-19, enrolled during active disease. Both conserved end residues are part of each CDR3. A D gene is named only where the DNA matches it firmly. Rows may omit the clone size; those that give it use once, few, many or a size class.

clone size: -; D gene: -; V gene: TRBV4-3; J gene: TRBJ1-1; CDR3 DNA: TGCGCCAGCAGCCAAGAATACGGGAACACTGAAGCTTTCTTT; CDR3 protein: CASSQEYGNTEAFF
clone size: -; D gene: -; V gene: TRBV2; J gene: TRBJ2-5; CDR3 DNA: TGTGCCAGCAGTCCCGACGCTTCTAGTTGGGTAGAGACCCAGTACTTC; CDR3 protein: CASSPDASSWVETQYF
clone size: -; D gene: TRBD1; V gene: TRBV9; J gene: TRBJ1-2; CDR3 DNA: TGTGCCAGCGACCAAGGACAGGGGTATGGCTACACCTTC; CDR3 protein: CASDQGQGYGYTF
clone size: -; D gene: TRBD1; V gene: TRBV5-1; J gene: TRBJ1-1; CDR3 DNA: TGCGCCAGCAGCTCGGGACAGCCGAACACTGAAGCTTTCTTT; CDR3 protein: CASSSGQPNTEAFF
clone size: once; D gene: -; V gene: TRBV4-3; J gene: TRBJ2-7; CDR3 DNA: TGCGCCAGCAGCCAAGCAGGCCCGAATTTCTACGAGCAGTACTTC; CDR3 protein: CASSQAGPNFYEQYF
clone size: few; D gene: -; V gene: TRBV19; J gene: TRBJ1-2; CDR3 DNA: TGTGCCAGTAGTAAATCCTTTGACTATGGCTACACCTTC; CDR3 protein: CASSKSFDYGYTF
clone size: once; D gene: -; V gene: TRBV5-4; J gene: TRBJ1-5; CDR3 DNA: TGTGCCAGCAGCCACGGGGGGTATAGCAATCAGCCCCAGCATTTT; CDR3 protein: CASSHGGYSNQPQHF
clone size: few; D gene: -; V gene: TRBV24-1; J gene: TRBJ2-2; CDR3 DNA: TGTGCCACCAGTGATTTTTTGTCCTCCGGGGAGCTGTTTTTT; CDR3 protein: CATSDFLSSGELFF
clone size: -; D gene: -; V gene: TRBV6-5; J gene: TRBJ1-3; CDR3 DNA: TGTGCCAGCAGCGACACTTCAGGAAACACCATATATTTT; CDR3 protein: CASSDTSGNTIYF
clone size: few; D gene: TRBD1; V gene: TRBV19; J gene: TRBJ1-1; CDR3 DNA: TGTGCCAGTAGTATCCCCAACGGACAGGGGAAGAACACTGAAGCTTTCTTT; CDR3 protein: CASSIPNGQGKNTEAFF
clone size: -; D gene: TRBD1; V gene: TRBV28; J gene: TRBJ2-2; CDR3 DNA: TGTGCCAGCAGGTCTCCGGGACAGGGGATTTGGGGGGAGCTGTTTTTT; CDR3 protein: CASRSPGQGIWGELFF
clone size: -; D gene: TRBD1; V gene: TRBV12-3/TRBV12-4; J gene: TRBJ2-5; CDR3 DNA: TGTGCCAGCAGTCCAGGGACAGAAGAGACCCAGTACTTC; CDR3 protein: CASSPGTEETQYF
clone size: -; D gene: -; V gene: TRBV27; J gene: TRBJ1-5; CDR3 DNA: TGTGCCAGCAGCCCCGCCCGGGATCAGCCCCAGCATTTT; CDR3 protein: CASSPARDQPQHF
clone size: -; D gene: -; V gene: TRBV14; J gene: TRBJ1-2; CDR3 DNA: TGTGCCAGCAGCCAAGATCCCCGACATGGGGGGAACTATGGCTACACCTTC; CDR3 protein: CASSQDPRHGGNYGYTF
clone size: -; D gene: TRBD1; V gene: TRBV28; J gene: TRBJ2-7; CDR3 DNA: TGTGCCAGCAGTTCCCCCCCCGGGACAGGGCCCTACGAGCAGTACTTC; CDR3 protein: CASSSPPGTGPYEQYF
clone size: -; D gene: TRBD1; V gene: TRBV18; J gene: TRBJ2-7; CDR3 DNA: TGTGCCAGCTCACCCCAACAGGGGCAGGAGCAGTACTTC; CDR3 protein: CASSPQQGQEQYF
clone size: few; D gene: TRBD1; V gene: TRBV5-1; J gene: TRBJ1-1; CDR3 DNA: TGCGCCAGCAGCTTGGAGGGGGCTCTCACTGAAGCTTTCTTT; CDR3 protein: CASSLEGALTEAFF
clone size: -; D gene: TRBD2; V gene: TRBV24-1; J gene: TRBJ2-3; CDR3 DNA: TGTGCCACCAGTGATATTGGGACTAGCGGGGGGGCCGTAGATACGCAGTATTTT; CDR3 protein: CATSDIGTSGGAVDTQYF
clone size: -; D gene: -; V gene: TRBV9; J gene: TRBJ2-7; CDR3 DNA: TGTGCCAGCAGCGACCGACAGGAATCCGACGAGCAGTACTTC; CDR3 protein: CASSDRQESDEQYF
clone size: -; D gene: TRBD1; V gene: TRBV6-6; J gene: TRBJ1-2; CDR3 DNA: TGTGCCAGCAGTCAGAACAGGGGGCCCTATGGCTACACCTTC; CDR3 protein: CASSQNRGPYGYTF
clone size: -; D gene: TRBD2; V gene: TRBV27; J gene: TRBJ2-3; CDR3 DNA: TGTGCCAGCAGTTCCGGCGGAGCGGGAACAGATACGCAGTATTTT; CDR3 protein: CASSSGGAGTDTQYF
clone size: -; D gene: TRBD1; V gene: TRBV5-1; J gene: TRBJ2-3; CDR3 DNA: TGCGCCAGCAGCTTGTCCGGGACAGAGACGCAGTATTTT; CDR3 protein: CASSLSGTETQYF
clone size: -; D gene: TRBD1; V gene: TRBV11-2; J gene: TRBJ1-1; CDR3 DNA: TGTGCCAGCAGCCCTGCAGGGGGGAACACTGAAGCTTTCTTT; CDR3 protein: CASSPAGGNTEAFF
clone size: -; D gene: -; V gene: TRBV19; J gene: TRBJ2-7; CDR3 DNA: TGTGCCAGTAGTGGAGTGAGGACAGCCTCCTACGAGCAGTACTTC; CDR3 protein: CASSGVRTASYEQYF
clone size: -; D gene: -; V gene: TRBV6-1; J gene: TRBJ1-2; CDR3 DNA: TGTGCCAGCAGTAACAATGACTATGGCTACACCTTC; CDR3 protein: CASSNNDYGYTF
clone size: -; D gene: TRBD2; V gene: TRBV19; J gene: TRBJ2-7; CDR3 DNA: TGTGCCAGTAGCGGCCGAATTAGCGGGGGAGCCGTCTACGAGCAGTACTTC; CDR3 protein: CASSGRISGGAVYEQYF
clone size: once; D gene: TRBD1; V gene: TRBV5-1; J gene: TRBJ1-1; CDR3 DNA: TGCGCCAGCAGGATCCGAACAGGGGGCACTGAAGCTTTCTTT; CDR3 protein: CASRIRTGGTEAFF
clone size: once; D gene: TRBD2; V gene: TRBV19; J gene: TRBJ2-1; CDR3 DNA: TGTGCCAGTAGTACCCCGGGGGGCAATGAGCAGTTCTTC; CDR3 protein: CASSTPGGNEQFF
clone size: -; D gene: -; V gene: TRBV6-2/TRBV6-3; J gene: TRBJ1-1; CDR3 DNA: TGTGCCAGCAGTTACGTTCTGGCAGATCAAACTGAAGCTTTCTTT; CDR3 protein: CASSYVLADQTEAFF
clone size: -; D gene: TRBD1; V gene: TRBV9; J gene: TRBJ1-1; CDR3 DNA: TGTGCCAGCAGCGTAGTGGCCCCACAAGGGCAGGGGGCTGAAGCTTTCTTT; CDR3 protein: CASSVVAPQGQGAEAFF
clone size: -; D gene: -; V gene: TRBV3-1/TRBV3-2; J gene: TRBJ2-4; CDR3 DNA: TGTGCCAGCAGCACCCTCCCGGGGGACGTAGCCAAAAACATTCAGTACTTC; CDR3 protein: CASSTLPGDVAKNIQYF
clone size: once; D gene: -; V gene: TRBV6-1; J gene: TRBJ1-5; CDR3 DNA: TGTGCCAGCAGTGAAGGTCTCACGGTACCTTATCAGCCCCAGCATTTT; CDR3 protein: CASSEGLTVPYQPQHF
clone size: -; D gene: TRBD1; V gene: TRBV11-1; J gene: TRBJ1-1; CDR3 DNA: TGTGCCAGCAGCTCTAGGGTCCCGGACAGGGACACTGAAGCTTTCTTT; CDR3 protein: CASSSRVPDRDTEAFF
clone size: -; D gene: -; V gene: TRBV6-1; J gene: TRBJ1-2; CDR3 DNA: TGTGCCAGCAGTGAGGGGACATATAACTATGGCTACACCTTC; CDR3 protein: CASSEGTYNYGYTF
clone size: -; D gene: -; V gene: TRBV2; J gene: TRBJ1-3; CDR3 DNA: TGTGCCAGCAGCCCCCCAGGGGCGGCGAACACCATATATTTT; CDR3 protein: CASSPPGAANTIYF
clone size: -; D gene: -; V gene: TRBV20-1; J gene: TRBJ1-1; CDR3 DNA: TGCAGTGCTAGAACGGTCACTGAAGCTTTCTTT; CDR3 protein: CSARTVTEAFF
clone size: -; D gene: -; V gene: TRBV20-1; J gene: TRBJ1-2; CDR3 DNA: TGCAGTGCTCTGGACAGTGGTGGCTACACCTTC; CDR3 protein: CSALDSGGYTF
clone size: -; D gene: -; V gene: TRBV6-1; J gene: TRBJ2-1; CDR3 DNA: TGTGCCAGCAGTGATCCTCATTTAAAGACAGCTCTCGGTGAGCAGTTCTTC; CDR3 protein: CASSDPHLKTALGEQFF
clone size: -; D gene: -; V gene: TRBV5-4; J gene: TRBJ2-1; CDR3 DNA: TGTGCCAGCAGCGTGGAGGGGGGGCGATTCAATGAGCAGTTCTTC; CDR3 protein: CASSVEGGRFNEQFF
clone size: few; D gene: TRBD1; V gene: TRBV25-1; J gene: TRBJ1-2; CDR3 DNA: TGTGCCAGCAGTCACGATCGACAGGGTCTTTTGCTCTACACCTTC; CDR3 protein: CASSHDRQGLLLYTF
clone size: few; D gene: -; V gene: TRBV5-1; J gene: TRBJ1-6; CDR3 DNA: TGCGCCAGCAGCTTGGCTGGGGGCGATTCACCCCTCCACTTT; CDR3 protein: CASSLAGGDSPLHF
clone size: -; D gene: TRBD2; V gene: TRBV7-3; J gene: TRBJ2-7; CDR3 DNA: TGTGCCAGCAGCTCCCGGACTAGCGGGGGTTGCGACGAGCAGTACTTC; CDR3 protein: CASSSRTSGGCDEQYF
clone size: -; D gene: -; V gene: TRBV5-1; J gene: TRBJ1-1; CDR3 DNA: TGCGCCAGCAGGACAGGCCCTCTGAACACTGAAGCTTTCTTT; CDR3 protein: CASRTGPLNTEAFF
clone size: -; D gene: -; V gene: TRBV2; J gene: TRBJ1-1; CDR3 DNA: TGTGCCAGCAGTGTGGGGGCCGCAATGAACACTGAAGCTTTCTTT; CDR3 protein: CASSVGAAMNTEAFF
clone size: -; D gene: -; V gene: TRBV11-2; J gene: TRBJ2-1; CDR3 DNA: TGTGCCAGCAGCTTACTTTCTGAGGGCCGTAACAATGAGCAGTTCTTC; CDR3 protein: CASSLLSEGRNNEQFF
clone size: -; D gene: -; V gene: TRBV11-2; J gene: TRBJ1-2; CDR3 DNA: TGTGCCAGCAGCTTAGTTTCCGGAGATGGCTACACCTTC; CDR3 protein: CASSLVSGDGYTF
clone size: -; D gene: -; V gene: TRBV9; J gene: TRBJ2-5; CDR3 DNA: TGTGCCAGCAGCGTAGCCCCAGGGGAGACCCAGTACTTC; CDR3 protein: CASSVAPGETQYF
clone size: once; D gene: TRBD1; V gene: TRBV9; J gene: TRBJ2-5; CDR3 DNA: TGTGCCAGCAGCGTAGGCGGGACAGGGGTCCAAGAGACCCAGTACTTC; CDR3 protein: CASSVGGTGVQETQYF
clone size: -; D gene: -; V gene: TRBV9; J gene: TRBJ1-1; CDR3 DNA: TGTGCCAGCGGTCAGGAGGGACCTAAAGCTTTCTTT; CDR3 protein: CASGQEGPKAFF
clone size: once; D gene: TRBD2; V gene: TRBV19; J gene: TRBJ2-1; CDR3 DNA: TGTGCCAGTAGTCCCGAGACTAGCGGGGGAATCCTTGAAGGGTCCTACAATGAGCAGTTCTTC; CDR3 protein: CASSPETSGGILEGSYNEQFF
clone size: -; D gene: -; V gene: TRBV30; J gene: TRBJ1-3; CDR3 DNA: TGTGCCTGGAGTGTTTCAGGGGCCGAAGCGAGTGGAAACACCATATATTTT; CDR3 protein: CAWSVSGAEASGNTIYF
clone size: few; D gene: -; V gene: TRBV5-1; J gene: TRBJ1-5; CDR3 DNA: TGCGCCAGCAGCTTGGAGGGGAATAGCAATCAGCCCCAGCATTTT; CDR3 protein: CASSLEGNSNQPQHF
clone size: few; D gene: -; V gene: TRBV19; J gene: TRBJ2-7; CDR3 DNA: TGTGCCAGTAGTATAACAGGGTCCCTGTCCATCTACGAGCAGTACTTC; CDR3 protein: CASSITGSLSIYEQYF